These 5 T cell receptor beta chains came from one sample sequenced in a study of OX40 agonist ivuxolimab in advanced cancers. Measured with immunoSEQ multiplex PCR; TCRdb has only the in-frame clones, and not every one. Among 60,000 to 100,000 clones, just under 95% were seen once, and the ten largest hold 11%. Sequences were derived from CD4+ or CD8+ T cells sorted from blood, sampled in a trial of the OX40 agonist ivuxolimab. All receptors derive from an adult with an advanced solid tumor such as melanoma, head and neck, liver or kidney cancer.

This clone was observed a handful of times. This CDR3 is missing its conserved last phenylalanine or tryptophan, likely due to a read error. Because the CDR3's place on the DNA is in doubt, the DNA is left out and the CDR3 is given as listed by TCRdb. The V call is TRBV21-1, the J call TRBJ2-7; the table's D call TRBD1 went unverified against the DNA. TRBV21-1 is described as a pseudogene. The CDR3 is 10 residues long, counting both termini. CDR3: CASSAPTGNN.

The chain links TRBV9 to TRBJ2-3, with 8 bases matching TRBD2. After removal of 0 bases from V and 0 bases from J, the junction contained 0 bases not matched to a gene. Germline V gene data show CDR1 as SGDLS and CDR2 as YYNGEE. The length of the CDR3 is 15 residues. CDR3 region: CASSVGGGSTDTQYF. The CDR3 DNA is TGTGCCAGCAGCGTAGGCGGGGGGAGCACAGATACGCAGTATTTT.

CDR3 protein: CASSPPPSGYTEAFF. DNA for the CDR3: TGTGCCAGCAGCCCTCCTCCGTCGGGGTACACTGAAGCTTTCTTT. The J gene is TRBJ1-1, the V gene TRBV7-6; no reliable D call. Looked up from germline, CDR1 is SGHVS and CDR2 is FNYEAQ. The CDR3 sequence is 15 residues long. V was trimmed by 5 bases and J by 3 bases, leaving 16 bases between them.

This chain joins TRBV4-1 and TRBJ2-3; 13 nucleotides agree with TRBD2. The ends lost 1 base at V and 7 bases at J; junction bases unmatched: 5. CDR3 length: 16 residues. CDR1 and CDR2 from the germline V gene are MGHRA and YSYEKL. The CDR3 sequence is CASSQGGTSGAYTQYF. Here the CDR3 DNA reads TGCGCCAGCAGCCAAGGGGGGACTAGCGGGGCATATACGCAGTATTTT.

J is TRBJ2-1 and V is TRBV7-9, with D perhaps matching TRBD2 (5 bases). Trimming cost V 5 bases and J 0 bases, with 11 bases left between them. There are 15 residues in the CDR3. Per germline, CDR1 SEHNR and CDR2 FQNEAQ (reference sequence). CDR3 in amino acids: CASSRLGSSYNEQFF. In nucleotides, the CDR3 is TGTGCCAGCAGCCGATTGGGGAGCTCCTACAATGAGCAGTTCTTC.